The clone carrying this T cell receptor beta chain was recorded only once. The data originate from a study of blood T cell repertoires in COVID-19. Overall study context: COVID-19 samples from acute and convalescent phases originated in the United States, Italy and Spain.

Authors' analysis steps: Nucleated cell number was recorded as an estimate derived from reference gene primer amplification. Sequenced by immunoSEQ multiplex PCR; TCRdb stores in-frame clones only, minus some. From that table come the V and J calls and clone size; the DNA was used to work out D and trimming. The sample holds roughly 250,000 clones, 85% to 95% seen once. The germline gives CDR1 LGHDT, CDR2 YNNKEL (reference sequence). Deletions cut 4 bases from V and 0 bases from J, with 11 bases between. This CDR3 comprises 15 residues. The sample taken for sequencing was peripheral blood. The genes are TRBV3-1 (or the pseudogene TRBV3-2) and TRBJ2-3; TRBD2 might be the D (5 bases). The receptor was derived from a man in his thirties or forties with COVID-19, enrolled during active disease. CDR3 DNA sequence: TGTGCCAGCAGCCTGGCGGGCCCTAGCACAGATACGCAGTATTTT. Translation: CASSLAGPSTDTQYF.